This paragraph reports one TCR beta chain. The source of the sample is a study of control samples from healthy donors and cancer patients. The CDR3 contains 17 residues. Germline CDR1 reads MNHEY; CDR2 reads SVGEGT. V trimming: 4 bases; J trimming: 2 bases; junction bases outside the gene matches: 13. Only in-frame clones appear in the TCRdb table, and some are missing; sequencing was by immunoSEQ multiplex PCR. The data hold about 120,000 clones, with over 85% observed a single time. The chain links TRBV6-2 or TRBV6-3 to TRBJ1-1; 7 positions match TRBD1. The receptor's source is a man aged 30 to 45 in good health. The source material was blood. The CDR3 region is CASSSPATGSRNTEAFF. The CDR3, as DNA: TGTGCCAGCAGTTCCCCCGCGACAGGGTCTCGAAACACTGAAGCTTTCTTT.